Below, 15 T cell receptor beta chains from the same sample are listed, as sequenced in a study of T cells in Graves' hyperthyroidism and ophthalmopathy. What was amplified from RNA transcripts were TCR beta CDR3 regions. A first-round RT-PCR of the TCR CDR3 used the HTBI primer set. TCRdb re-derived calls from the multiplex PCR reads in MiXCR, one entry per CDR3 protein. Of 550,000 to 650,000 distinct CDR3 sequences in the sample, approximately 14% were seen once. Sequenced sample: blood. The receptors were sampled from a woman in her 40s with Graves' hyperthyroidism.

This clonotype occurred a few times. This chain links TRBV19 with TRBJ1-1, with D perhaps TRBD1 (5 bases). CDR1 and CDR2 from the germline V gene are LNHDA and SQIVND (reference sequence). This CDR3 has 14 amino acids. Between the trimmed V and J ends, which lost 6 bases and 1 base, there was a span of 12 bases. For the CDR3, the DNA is TGTGCCAGTAGGGCCGGGGGTGAGAACACTGAAGCTTTCTTT. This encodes CASRAGGENTEAFF.

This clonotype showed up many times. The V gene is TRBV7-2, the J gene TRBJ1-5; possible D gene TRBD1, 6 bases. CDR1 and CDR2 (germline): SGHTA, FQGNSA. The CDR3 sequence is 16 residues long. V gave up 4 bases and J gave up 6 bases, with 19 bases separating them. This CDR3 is CASSSIGSGAGQPQHF. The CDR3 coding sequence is TGTGCCAGCAGCTCCATAGGGTCAGGGGCTGGTCAGCCCCAGCATTTT.

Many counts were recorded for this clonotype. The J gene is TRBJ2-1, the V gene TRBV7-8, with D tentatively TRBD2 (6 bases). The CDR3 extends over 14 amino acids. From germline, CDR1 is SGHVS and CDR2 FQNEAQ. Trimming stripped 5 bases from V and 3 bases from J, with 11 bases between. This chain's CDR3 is CASSPRTNYNEQFF. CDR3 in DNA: TGTGCCAGCAGCCCACGGACTAACTACAATGAGCAGTTCTTC.

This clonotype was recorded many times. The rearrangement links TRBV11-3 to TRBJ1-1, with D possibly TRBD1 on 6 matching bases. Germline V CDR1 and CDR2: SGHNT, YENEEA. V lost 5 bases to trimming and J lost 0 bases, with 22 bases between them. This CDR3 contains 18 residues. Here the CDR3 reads CASSKSFYRDNLNTEAFF. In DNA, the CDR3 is TGTGCCAGCAGCAAATCTTTCTACAGGGATAACCTGAACACTGAAGCTTTCTTT. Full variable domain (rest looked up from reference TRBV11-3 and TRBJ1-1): EAGVVQSPRYKIIEKKQPVAFWCNPISGHNTLYWYLQNLGQGPELLIRYENEEAVDDSQLPKDRFSAERLKGVDSTLKIQPAELGDSAVYLCASSKSFYRDNLNTEAFFGQGTRLTVV.

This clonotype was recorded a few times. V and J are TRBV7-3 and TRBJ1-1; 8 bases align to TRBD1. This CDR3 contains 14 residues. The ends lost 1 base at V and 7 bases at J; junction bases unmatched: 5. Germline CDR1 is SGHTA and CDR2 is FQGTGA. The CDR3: CASSLRPGQGEAFF. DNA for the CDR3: TGTGCCAGCAGCTTAAGGCCCGGACAGGGTGAAGCTTTCTTT.

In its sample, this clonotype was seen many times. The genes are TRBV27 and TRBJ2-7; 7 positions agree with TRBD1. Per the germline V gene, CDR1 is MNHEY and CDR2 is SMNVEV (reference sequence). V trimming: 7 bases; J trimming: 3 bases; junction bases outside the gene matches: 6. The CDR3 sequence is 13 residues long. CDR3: CASTRQGDYEQYF. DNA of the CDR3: TGTGCCAGCACGCGGCAGGGGGACTACGAGCAGTACTTC.

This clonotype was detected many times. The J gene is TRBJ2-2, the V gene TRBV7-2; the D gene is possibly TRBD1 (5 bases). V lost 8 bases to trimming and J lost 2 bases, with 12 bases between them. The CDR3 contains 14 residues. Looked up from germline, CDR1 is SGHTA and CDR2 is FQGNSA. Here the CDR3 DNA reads TGTGCCAGCGGGCGGCAGGGTAACACCGGGGAGCTGTTTTTT. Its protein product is CASGRQGNTGELFF.

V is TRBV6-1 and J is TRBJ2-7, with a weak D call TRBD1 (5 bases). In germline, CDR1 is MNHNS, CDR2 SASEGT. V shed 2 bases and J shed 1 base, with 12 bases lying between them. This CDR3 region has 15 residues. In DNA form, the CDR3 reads TGTGCCAGCAGTGAATTAAGGGGTGGATCCTACGAGCAGTACTTC. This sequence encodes CASSELRGGSYEQYF.

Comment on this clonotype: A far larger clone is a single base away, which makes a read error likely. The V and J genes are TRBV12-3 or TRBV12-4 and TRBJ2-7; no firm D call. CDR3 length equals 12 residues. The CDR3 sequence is CANSLDVYEQYF. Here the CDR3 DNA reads TGTGCCAACAGTTTAGATGTCTACGAGCAGTACTTC.

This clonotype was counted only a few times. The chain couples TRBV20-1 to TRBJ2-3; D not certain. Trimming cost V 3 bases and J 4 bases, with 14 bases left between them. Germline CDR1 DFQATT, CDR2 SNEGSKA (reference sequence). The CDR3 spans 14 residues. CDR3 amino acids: CSARGTVMPDTQYF. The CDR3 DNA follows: TGCAGTGCTAGGGGCACGGTCATGCCAGATACGCAGTATTTT.

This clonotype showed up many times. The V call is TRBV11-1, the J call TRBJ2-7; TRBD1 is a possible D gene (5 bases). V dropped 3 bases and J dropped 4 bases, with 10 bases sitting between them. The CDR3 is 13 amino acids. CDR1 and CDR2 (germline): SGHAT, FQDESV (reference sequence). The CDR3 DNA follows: TGTGCCAGCAGCTTGACTCAGGGTTACGAGCAGTACTTC. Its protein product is CASSLTQGYEQYF. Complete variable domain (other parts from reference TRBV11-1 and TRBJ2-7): EAEVAQSPRYKITEKSQAVAFWCDPISGHATLYWYRQILGQGPELLVQFQDESVVDDSQLPKDRFSAERLKGVDSTLKIQPAELGDSAMYLCASSLTQGYEQYFGPGTRLTVT.

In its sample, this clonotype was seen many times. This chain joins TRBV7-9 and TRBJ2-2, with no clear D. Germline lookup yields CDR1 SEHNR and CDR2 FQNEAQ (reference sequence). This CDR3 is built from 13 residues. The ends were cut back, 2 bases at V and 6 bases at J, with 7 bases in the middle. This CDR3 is CASSLFGAGELFF. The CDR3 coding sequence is TGTGCCAGCAGCTTATTTGGGGCCGGGGAGCTGTTTTTT.

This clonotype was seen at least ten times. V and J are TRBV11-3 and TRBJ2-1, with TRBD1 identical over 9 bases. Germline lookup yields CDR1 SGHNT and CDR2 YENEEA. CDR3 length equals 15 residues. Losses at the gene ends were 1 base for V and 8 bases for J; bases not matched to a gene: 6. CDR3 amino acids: CASSLAGQGTHEQFF. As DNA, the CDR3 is TGTGCCAGCAGCTTAGCCGGACAGGGGACCCATGAGCAGTTCTTC.

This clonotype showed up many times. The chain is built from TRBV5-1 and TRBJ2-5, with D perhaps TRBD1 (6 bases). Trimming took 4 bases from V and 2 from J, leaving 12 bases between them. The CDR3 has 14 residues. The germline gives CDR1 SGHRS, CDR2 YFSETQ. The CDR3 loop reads CASSLGTQQETQYF. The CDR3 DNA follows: TGCGCCAGCAGCCTTGGGACACAGCAAGAGACCCAGTACTTC. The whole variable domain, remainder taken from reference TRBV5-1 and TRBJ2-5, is KAGVTQTPRYLIKTRGQQVTLSCSPISGHRSVSWYQQTPGQGLQFLFEYFSETQRNKGNFPGRFSGRQFSNSRSEMNVSTLELGDSALYLCASSLGTQQETQYFGPGTRLLVL.

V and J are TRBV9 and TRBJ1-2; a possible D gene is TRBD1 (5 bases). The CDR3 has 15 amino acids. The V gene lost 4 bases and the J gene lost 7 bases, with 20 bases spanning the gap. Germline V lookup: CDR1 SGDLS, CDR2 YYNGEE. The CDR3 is CASSKTAREGIGYTF. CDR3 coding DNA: TGTGCCAGCAGCAAAACGGCCAGGGAGGGGATTGGCTACACCTTC.